The sequence of this T cell receptor beta chain was determined in a study of blood T cell repertoires in COVID-19. At the level of the study: Nucleic acid was either cDNA or gDNA, and it came from T cells, B-cell-depleted T cells, or PBMCs.

The germline CDR1 and CDR2 sequences are SGHRS and YFSETQ. Trimming removed 0 bases at V and 2 bases at J, with 16 bases between. This CDR3 contains 17 residues. Those enrolled, adults aged 18 to 89 years, came from 20 to 25 US areas. Categorization into cohorts depended on clinical history that participants reported. How the authors handled the data: Reference gene primer amplification in the assay estimated nucleated cell counts. Clones were read by immunoSEQ multiplex PCR, and TCRdb kept only the in-frame ones, dropping some. D and trimming come from the DNA, and the V and J calls and clone size come from that table. The sample has around 250,000 clones, roughly 80% seen once.

The sequence derives from a man aged 45-65 years who had recovered from COVID-19. This chain connects TRBV5-1 to TRBJ2-3; weak D call: TRBD1 (5 bases). The sample consisted of PBMCs or T cells enriched from blood (not recorded which). Here the CDR3 reads CASSLAEWGRVTDTQYF. In nucleotides, the CDR3 is TGCGCCAGCAGCTTGGCCGAGTGGGGCCGGGTCACAGATACGCAGTATTTT.